This T cell receptor beta chain derives from a study of response to subunit inactivated influenza vaccine. General observations from the study: It was the authors' suggestion that each seasonal influenza vaccination recruits few new T cells.

TCRdb used MiXCR to reprocess the RT-PCR reads, holding one entry per CDR3 protein. The sample contains 250,000 to 350,000 distinct CDR3 sequences, 20% to 25% of which appear only once. The germline gives CDR1 SGDLS, CDR2 YYNGEE. Unmatched junction bases numbered 6, after V lost 0 bases and J lost 4 bases. This CDR3 spans 15 amino acids. Points on this clonotype: No antigen is known for it.

J is TRBJ2-5 and V is TRBV9; 7 nucleotides match TRBD1. This receptor was obtained from a man between 50 and 69 years old who received an inactivated influenza vaccine. Sequencing was performed on PBMCs from blood, taken about 19 months after vaccination. The CDR3 sequence is CASSVGGGARETQYF. For the CDR3, the DNA is TGTGCCAGCAGCGTAGGAGGGGGCGCGCGAGAGACCCAGTACTTC.